The clone carrying this TCR beta chain was observed a handful of times. The antigen remains unidentified. Samples were taken several times over chemoradiotherapy. The data were obtained in a study of chemoradiotherapy in HPV16-positive cancers. At the level of the study: Functional T-cell assays on a couple of HPV16-positive patients' cells defined candidate HPV-specific clones and common TCR motifs. Study-wide results and limits: HPV-specific T cells were functionally defined from only two HPV16-positive patients. Candidate HPV-specific clones and E7-related TCR motifs grew in tumor during treatment.

The repertoire was sequenced with immunoSEQ multiplex PCR; TCRdb's copy has only in-frame clones and lacks some. The sample holds about 2,800 clones, about 80% seen once. With 5 bases clipped from V and 4 bases from J, the junction kept 8 bases outside the gene matches. Germline V gene sequence: CDR1 SGHAT, CDR2 FQNNGV. The CDR3 covers 15 residues. The chain combines TRBV11-2 with TRBJ2-3, with TRBD2 identical over 8 bases. Material: tumor tissue, obtained from a patient who underwent chemoradiotherapy. The receptor comes from a human donor with HPV-associated anogenital cancer. CDR3 DNA sequence: TGTGCCAGCAGCCATAGCGGGGCGTGGGCAGATACGCAGTATTTT. Translated, it gives CASSHSGAWADTQYF.